This T cell receptor (beta chain) was obtained from a study of identical twins' blood T cells. Study-wide results and limits: Twin repertoire similarity may partly reflect shared environment.

On this clonotype: Its antigen is currently unknown.

Using its own MiXCR run on the 5' RACE reads, TCRdb lists one record per CDR3 protein. The top ten clones hold 6% to 7% of a sample with a few hundred thousand distinct CDR3 sequences, over 25% of them seen once. Losses at the gene ends were 6 bases for V and 4 bases for J; bases not matched to a gene: 6. Germline V CDR1 and CDR2: LGHDT, YNNKEL (reference sequence). The CDR3 runs 14 residues. Sequencing was done on a sample of PBMCs. The rearrangement links TRBV3-1 to TRBJ1-1; 9 bases are a match to TRBD1. The receptor comes from a woman aged 18-50 years in good health. The CDR3 bases are TGTGCCAGCAGTTCGGGACAGGGCATCACTGAAGCTTTCTTT. Protein: CASSSGQGITEAFF. Using reference TRBV3-1 and TRBJ1-1 for the parts outside the CDR3, the full variable domain is DTAVSQTPKYLVTQMGNDKSIKCEQNLGHDTMYWYKQDSKKFLKIMFSYNNKELIINETVPNRFSPKSPDKAHLNLHINSLELGDSAVYFCASSSGQGITEAFFGQGTRLTVV.